The clone carrying this TCR beta chain has more than one count but fewer than ten. What it binds is not known. A much larger clone lies a single base off, so this may be a read error. This CDR3 has 14 residues. Germline V gives CDR1 MDHEN, CDR2 SYDVKM. The data belong to a study of regulatory T cells in long-lasting Graves disease. Broader study findings: Newly diagnosed disease favored TRBV20-1 and TRBJ2-1 over persistent disease.

In building TCR beta libraries, iRepertoire HTBI primers were used together with Arm-PCR of CDR3 regions. TCRdb processed the multiplex PCR reads anew with MiXCR; each CDR3 protein has one entry. The table has hundreds of thousands of distinct CDR3 sequences, approximately 16% seen once. As to time point: newly diagnosed GD, antithyroid drugs for less than 3 months. Construction of the TCR library relied on RNA isolated from PBMCs. The same specimen was also included in a second study, on T cells in Graves' hyperthyroidism and ophthalmopathy. That work adds: Peripheral blood also featured most of the thyroid clonotypes expanded above 0.001.

V usage is TRBV28 and J usage is TRBJ2-5; 9 positions match TRBD2. Material: peripheral blood mononuclear cells (PBMCs), obtained at new diagnosis, from a patient treated with antithyroid drugs. The clonotype originates from a man aged 35 to 55 with Graves disease. The CDR3 loop is CASSPEAGGETQCF. Written as DNA, the CDR3 is TGTGCCAGCAGTCCCGAGGCGGGGGGGGAGACCCAGTGCTTC.